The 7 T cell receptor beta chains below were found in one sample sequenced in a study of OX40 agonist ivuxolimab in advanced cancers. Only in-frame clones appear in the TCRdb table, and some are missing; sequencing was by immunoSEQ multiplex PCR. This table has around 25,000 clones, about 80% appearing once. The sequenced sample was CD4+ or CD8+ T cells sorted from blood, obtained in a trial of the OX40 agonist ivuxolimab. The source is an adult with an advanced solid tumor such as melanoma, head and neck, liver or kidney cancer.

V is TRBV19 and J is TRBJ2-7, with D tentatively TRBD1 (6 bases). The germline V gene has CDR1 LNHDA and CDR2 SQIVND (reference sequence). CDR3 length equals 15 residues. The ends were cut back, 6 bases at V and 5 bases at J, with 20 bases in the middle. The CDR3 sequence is CASSLTGPPFNEQYF. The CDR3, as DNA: TGTGCCAGTAGCCTGACAGGACCCCCTTTCAACGAGCAGTACTTC.

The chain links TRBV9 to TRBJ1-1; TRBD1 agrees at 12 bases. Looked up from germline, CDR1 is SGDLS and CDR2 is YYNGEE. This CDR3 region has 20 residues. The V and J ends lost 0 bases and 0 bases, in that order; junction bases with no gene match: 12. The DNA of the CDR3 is TGTGCCAGCAGCGTAGCTACGGTTGGGGACAGGGGGCTGGTGAACACTGAAGCTTTCTTT. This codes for CASSVATVGDRGLVNTEAFF.

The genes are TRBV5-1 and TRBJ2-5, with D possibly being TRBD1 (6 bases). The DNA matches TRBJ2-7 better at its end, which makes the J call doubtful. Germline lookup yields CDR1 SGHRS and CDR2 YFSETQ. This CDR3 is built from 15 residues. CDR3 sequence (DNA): TGCGCCAGCAGCCCCGACAGGCCCCTCTCCTACGAGCAGTACTTC. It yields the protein CASSPDRPLSYEQYF.

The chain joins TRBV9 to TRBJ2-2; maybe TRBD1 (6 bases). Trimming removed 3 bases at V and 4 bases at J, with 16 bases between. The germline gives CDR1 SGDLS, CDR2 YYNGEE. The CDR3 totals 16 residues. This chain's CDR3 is CASSAPSGTRTGELFF. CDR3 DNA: TGTGCCAGCAGCGCGCCTTCCGGGACACGCACCGGGGAGCTGTTTTTT.

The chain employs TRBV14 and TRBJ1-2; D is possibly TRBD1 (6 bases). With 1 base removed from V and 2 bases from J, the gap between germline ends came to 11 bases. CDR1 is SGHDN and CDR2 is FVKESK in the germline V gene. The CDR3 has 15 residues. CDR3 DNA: TGTGCCAGCAGCCAAGTGACAGGATCGAACTATGGCTACACCTTC. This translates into CASSQVTGSNYGYTF. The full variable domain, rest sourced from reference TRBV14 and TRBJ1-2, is EAGVTQFPSHSVIEKGQTVTLRCDPISGHDNLYWYRRVMGKEIKFLLHFVKESKQDESGMPNNRFLAERTGGTYSTLKVQPAELEDSGVYFCASSQVTGSNYGYTFGSGTRLTVV.

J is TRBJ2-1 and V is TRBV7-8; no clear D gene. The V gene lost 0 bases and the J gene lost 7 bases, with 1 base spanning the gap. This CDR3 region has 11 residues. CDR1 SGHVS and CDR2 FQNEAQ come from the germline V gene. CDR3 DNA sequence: TGTGCCAGCAGCTTAGCTAATGAGCAGTTCTTC. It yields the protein CASSLANEQFF.

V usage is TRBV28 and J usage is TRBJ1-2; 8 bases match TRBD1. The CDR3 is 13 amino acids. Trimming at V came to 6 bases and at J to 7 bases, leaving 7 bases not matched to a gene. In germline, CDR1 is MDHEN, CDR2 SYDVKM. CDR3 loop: CASSSGTGSGYTF. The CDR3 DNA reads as TGTGCCAGCAGCTCCGGGACAGGTAGTGGCTACACCTTC.